These 25 T cell receptor beta chains were all obtained from the same sample, sequenced in a study of shared clonotypes between healthy human individuals. Some clones are missing from TCRdb's copy, which holds only in-frame ones; the method was immunoSEQ multiplex PCR. Of approximately 2.1 million clones listed, 85% to 95% are singletons. Sequences were obtained from naive CD4+ T cells from PBMCs. Subset noted: CD45RA+ positively selected. The receptors were sampled from a man younger than 35 in good health. Some clones in this sample may be carry-over from other donors' samples.

This clone was picked up one time. The genes are TRBV5-1 and TRBJ1-1; D unclear. The CDR3 extends over 15 amino acids. The germline V gene has CDR1 SGHRS and CDR2 YFSETQ. The V end was cut by 1 base, the J end by 5 bases, with 15 bases between. CDR3 loop: CASSLYGTRGTEAFF. The DNA of the CDR3 is TGCGCCAGCAGCTTGTATGGTACCCGGGGAACTGAAGCTTTCTTT.

The J gene is TRBJ2-7, the V gene TRBV29-1; 8 nucleotides line up with TRBD2. J gave up 2 bases and V 4 bases, and 10 bases lay outside the gene matches. This CDR3 is 15 amino acids long. In germline, CDR1 is SQVTM, CDR2 ANQGSEA. CDR3 residues: CSVALLRLATYEQYF. CDR3 sequence (DNA): TGCAGCGTTGCTTTATTGAGACTAGCGACCTACGAGCAGTACTTC.

The rearrangement links TRBV6-1 to TRBJ2-1; 9 nucleotides agree with TRBD2. CDR3 size: 15 residues. The trim removed 5 bases at V and 0 bases at J, leaving 2 bases unmatched. Germline V gives CDR1 MNHNS, CDR2 SASEGT. CDR3 amino acids: CASSSSGNSYNEQFF. CDR3 DNA: TGTGCCAGCAGTTCTAGCGGGAACTCCTACAATGAGCAGTTCTTC.

CDR3 DNA sequence: TGTGCCAGCAGTGAAGCGGCATCAAGCTCCTACAATGAGCAGTTCTTC. Protein product: CASSEAASSSYNEQFF. The rearrangement joins TRBV6-1 to TRBJ2-1; no clear D gene. This CDR3 is 16 amino acids long. Trimming took 0 bases from V and 0 from J, leaving 9 bases between them. CDR1 is MNHNS and CDR2 is SASEGT in the germline V gene.

This clone was observed once. The V gene is TRBV7-9, the J gene TRBJ2-6; 7 nucleotides align to TRBD1. Per germline, CDR1 SEHNR and CDR2 FQNEAQ (reference sequence). The CDR3 contains 16 residues. V gave up 5 bases and J gave up 1 base; unmatched junction bases: 5. For the CDR3, the DNA is TGTGCCAGCAGCGGTGCAGGGGGTTCTGGGGCCAACGTCCTGACTTTC. Protein sequence: CASSGAGGSGANVLTF.

The rearrangement uses TRBV7-9 and TRBJ2-3; D not resolved. Trimming removed 6 bases from V and 0 bases from J, with 13 bases in between. The CDR3 length is 15 residues. Per germline, CDR1 SEHNR and CDR2 FQNEAQ (reference sequence). The CDR3 is CASRPRAISTDTQYF. CDR3 DNA sequence: TGTGCCAGCAGGCCCCGGGCCATTAGCACAGATACGCAGTATTTT.

The genes are TRBV11-3 and TRBJ2-5; a weak D match, TRBD2 (6 bases). The CDR3 length is 15 residues. Trimming removed 5 bases from V and 5 bases from J, with 18 bases in between. Germline loops: CDR1 SGHNT, CDR2 YENEEA. The CDR3 region is CASSPGASVGETQYF. CDR3 coding DNA: TGTGCCAGCAGCCCCGGGGCTAGCGTTGGGGAGACCCAGTACTTC.

The CDR3 DNA sequence: TGTGCCAGCAGTTACAACAAGGGGCCCTACGAGCAGTACTTC. Residues: CASSYNKGPYEQYF. This chain connects TRBV6-5 to TRBJ2-7, with D possibly matching TRBD1 (5 bases). The germline V gene encodes CDR1 MNHEY and CDR2 SVGAGI. This CDR3 is 14 amino acids long. V was pared by 2 bases and J by 2 bases, with 10 bases between.

This chain uses TRBV28 with TRBJ2-7, with 8 bases aligning to TRBD1. Germline V gives CDR1 MDHEN, CDR2 SYDVKM. This CDR3 comprises 15 residues. After removal of 7 bases from V and 2 bases from J, the junction contained 10 bases not matched to a gene. The CDR3 DNA follows: TGTGCCAGCACGATAAGGACAGGGCCAGCCTACGAGCAGTACTTC. This codes for CASTIRTGPAYEQYF.

Comments on this clone: Other DNA sequences from this sample encode an identical CDR3 as well. The rearrangement uses TRBV28 and TRBJ2-1, with D perhaps TRBD1 or TRBD2 (5 bases each). The CDR3 is 16 residues long. CDR1 is MDHEN, CDR2 SYDVKM, per germline. V was clipped by 3 bases and J by 0 bases, with 12 bases between them. CDR3 sequence reads: CASSLGRASSYNEQFF. The CDR3 bases are TGTGCCAGCAGTTTGGGGCGGGCCAGCTCCTACAATGAGCAGTTCTTC.

The chain uses TRBV4-1 and TRBJ2-1; D ambiguous. V lost 0 bases and J lost 10, with 16 bases in between. The CDR3 is 15 amino acids. Looked up from germline, CDR1 is MGHRA and CDR2 is YSYEKL. CDR3 loop: CASSQDLDPRLEQFF. The CDR3 DNA sequence: TGCGCCAGCAGCCAAGATTTGGACCCACGATTGGAGCAGTTCTTC.

The CDR3, as DNA: TGCGCCAGCAGCTTGAGCCTAGCGGGAGTCTTGGAGACCCAGTACTTC. It is translated as CASSLSLAGVLETQYF. V is TRBV5-1 and J is TRBJ2-5; TRBD2 agrees at 10 bases. V gave up 1 base and J gave up 5 bases; unmatched junction bases: 8. The CDR3 is 16 amino acids. CDR1 SGHRS and CDR2 YFSETQ come from the germline V gene.

This clone was seen just once. The chain combines TRBV4-2 with TRBJ2-7; 7 positions match TRBD2. Germline CDR1 and CDR2: LGHNA and YNFKEQ. The CDR3 totals 15 residues. The junction had 3 bases not matched to a gene; V was cut back by 1 base and J by 0 bases. DNA for the CDR3: TGTGCCAGCAGCCAAGTTCCTAGCGGCTCCTACGAGCAGTACTTC. Protein: CASSQVPSGSYEQYF.

The V call is TRBV7-9, the J call TRBJ2-7; 12 bases are shared with TRBD2. Germline V gives CDR1 SEHNR, CDR2 FQNEAQ (reference sequence). J lost 3 bases, V lost 5 bases, and 5 bases had no gene match. The CDR3 is 15 amino acids. Written as DNA, the CDR3 is TGTGCCAGCAGCCCCAGACTAGCGGGAGACTACGAGCAGTACTTC. This gives the protein CASSPRLAGDYEQYF.

The rearrangement links TRBV5-1 to TRBJ2-2, with TRBD1 matching over 8 bases. Germline V gene data show CDR1 as SGHRS and CDR2 as YFSETQ. The CDR3 sequence is 16 residues long. V shed 3 bases, J shed 1 base, and the junction held 5 bases outside the gene matches. CDR3 sequence: CASSSDGTGNTGELFF. In DNA, the CDR3 is TGCGCCAGCAGCTCGGACGGGACAGGGAACACCGGGGAGCTGTTTTTT.

This clone was found a few times. Other DNA sequences within the sample encode an identical CDR3. The chain combines TRBV28 with TRBJ1-5; D is undetermined. The CDR3 is 14 amino acids. The V end was cut by 1 base, the J end by 2 bases, with 6 bases between. From germline, CDR1 is MDHEN and CDR2 SYDVKM. For the CDR3, the DNA is TGTGCCAGCAGTTTATCGGCCGGCAATCAGCCCCAGCATTTT. This encodes CASSLSAGNQPQHF.

The genes are TRBV29-1 and TRBJ2-1; D is uncertain. CDR1 and CDR2 (germline): SQVTM, ANQGSEA. Trimming removed 2 bases from V and 1 base from J, with 6 bases in between. This CDR3 contains 13 residues. CDR3 in amino acids: CSVELQSYNEQFF. The DNA of the CDR3 is TGCAGCGTTGAACTACAGTCCTACAATGAGCAGTTCTTC.

The rearrangement links TRBV11-2 to TRBJ1-3; D remains ambiguous. Trimming took off 5 bases at V and 1 base at J, with 9 bases between the two ends. Germline V gene sequence: CDR1 SGHAT, CDR2 FQNNGV. There are 14 residues in the CDR3. The CDR3, as DNA: TGTGCCAGCAGCCCGGGGAGTTCTGGAAACACCATATATTTT. This codes for CASSPGSSGNTIYF.

This sequence joins TRBV25-1 and TRBJ1-2; D may be TRBD1 (5 bases). The CDR3 covers 15 residues. Deletions cut 8 bases from V and 4 bases from J, with 20 bases between. Germline V CDR1 and CDR2: MGHDK, SYGVNS. CDR3 coding DNA: TGTGCCAGCGGGGGGGAGGGAGATTTTTTCTATGGCTACACCTTC. The encoded protein is CASGGEGDFFYGYTF.

In this sample, this clone turned up once. The chain joins TRBV5-5 to TRBJ1-2; 7 bases align to TRBD1. The CDR3 is 16 amino acids. V lost 0 bases to trimming and J lost 5 bases; unmatched junction nucleotides: 10. Per germline, CDR1 SGHKS and CDR2 YYEKEE (reference sequence). The CDR3 is CASSLAGQEGRYGYTF. The CDR3 coding sequence is TGTGCCAGCAGCTTGGCCGGACAGGAGGGGAGGTATGGCTACACCTTC.

The J gene is TRBJ1-5, the V gene TRBV7-2; no definite D call. Germline V gene sequence: CDR1 SGHTA, CDR2 FQGNSA. The V gene lost 2 bases and the J gene lost 7 bases, with 15 bases spanning the gap. The CDR3 has 15 amino acids. The CDR3 nucleotides read TGTGCCAGCAGCTTATACTGGGTCCCGGGACAGCCCCAGCATTTT. Its translation: CASSLYWVPGQPQHF.

This clone was detected only once. The chain has TRBV11-1 and TRBJ2-7, with D maybe TRBD1 (6 bases). Germline V gene sequence: CDR1 SGHAT, CDR2 FQDESV (reference sequence). Trimming left V 8 bases short and J 5 bases short, with 16 bases between. The CDR3 has 13 residues. CDR3 loop: CASAHSGAHEQYF. The CDR3 bases are TGTGCCAGCGCCCACTCAGGGGCCCACGAGCAGTACTTC.

A remark on this clone: Within the sample, other DNA sequences also encode this same CDR3. The CDR3 DNA reads as TGTGCCAGCAGCGAACAGGGTGCAGGGGAGCTGTTTTTT. Translating gives CASSEQGAGELFF. The gene calls are TRBV9 and TRBJ2-2; TRBD1 is a possible D gene (6 bases). Trimming stripped 3 bases from V and 8 bases from J, with 11 bases between. Germline V gene sequence: CDR1 SGDLS, CDR2 YYNGEE. The CDR3 spans 13 residues.

The chain joins TRBV5-4 to TRBJ2-1; TRBD2 matches 8 bases. Germline V gives CDR1 SGHNT, CDR2 YYREEE (reference sequence). Trimming took 1 base from V and 4 from J; bases not matched to a gene: 7. The CDR3 runs 16 residues. This CDR3 is CASSLPPAGAYNEQFF. The CDR3 region has the DNA TGTGCCAGCAGCTTGCCCCCAGCGGGAGCTTACAATGAGCAGTTCTTC.

The rearrangement joins TRBV5-8 to TRBJ2-7; D perhaps matches TRBD2 (6 bases). V was trimmed by 4 bases and J by 3 bases, leaving 11 bases between them. Germline V gives CDR1 SGHTS, CDR2 YDEGEE. The CDR3 is 13 amino acids. CDR3 DNA: TGTGCCAGCAGCCCAGTGCGGGACTACGAGCAGTACTTC. It yields the protein CASSPVRDYEQYF.